These T cell receptor beta chains were read from a single sample in a study of CD8 T cells in Susac syndrome. One entry per CDR3 protein, called by TCRdb with MiXCR from the immunoSEQ multiplex PCR reads. In the table there are 150,000 or so distinct CDR3 sequences, approximately 95% of which are singletons. Material for sequencing was CD4+ T cells from PBMCs. These receptors originate from a human donor with Susac syndrome. The CDR3 runs from the conserved cysteine through the conserved F or W. Fields, in order: J gene, clone size, V gene, CDR3 protein. The listing skips clone size in some rows; elsewhere it reads once, few, many or a size class.

>TRBJ2-1|NA|TRBV15
CATSIFAAVDNEQFF
>TRBJ2-1|few|TRBV30
CAWSQGNEQFF
>TRBJ1-5|NA|TRBV7-2
CASSLGPGGDQPQHF
>TRBJ2-5|NA|TRBV20-1
CSARAAGVETQYF
>TRBJ2-1|NA|TRBV2
CASREFVSDEQFF
>TRBJ2-7|few|TRBV9
CASSVDGYEQYF
>TRBJ2-1|NA|TRBV15
CATSRDGSGSRNEQFF
>TRBJ2-1|NA|TRBV18
CASSPDGTSVGNEQFF
>TRBJ2-7|NA|TRBV2
CARGTSASYEQYF
>TRBJ2-1|NA|TRBV30
CAWSSSGRTYNEQFF
>TRBJ2-7|NA|TRBV18
CASSPPSPTYEQYF
>TRBJ2-2|NA|TRBV24-1
CATSDGRQGTVGELFF
>TRBJ1-2|few|TRBV20-1
CSATGANYGYTF
>TRBJ1-5|NA|TRBV5-1
CASSLRTGVQPQHF
>TRBJ2-1|NA|TRBV6-2/TRBV6-3
CASSPPLAGGEYNEQFF
>TRBJ1-2|NA|TRBV4-1
CASSQDLGDRARYGYTF
>TRBJ2-7|once|TRBV7-2
CASSLVSTASRNVPYEQYF
>TRBJ2-7|NA|TRBV6-6
CASQLGRGVYEQYF
>TRBJ1-1|once|TRBV25-1
CASSERGGGAFF
>TRBJ1-1|once|TRBV20-1
CSAKGVVGNTEAFF
>TRBJ2-7|NA|TRBV29-1
CSVANGFLAGGYEQYF
>TRBJ1-1|NA|TRBV20-1
CSARETGRWVEAFF
>TRBJ2-7|NA|TRBV2
CASRVRQGYEQYF
>TRBJ2-4|NA|TRBV9
CASSVTQGGIQYF
>TRBJ1-1|few|TRBV11-3
CASSLTGANTEAFF
>TRBJ1-3|NA|TRBV15
CATSKRQGSGNTIYF
>TRBJ2-2|NA|TRBV7-2
CASSLLGVTGELFF
>TRBJ2-7|NA|TRBV20-1
CSANGQSDRGEQYF
>TRBJ1-5|NA|TRBV20-1
CSAGAGDQPQHF
>TRBJ1-4|once|TRBV5-4
CASSSGTTNEKLFF
>TRBJ2-3|NA|TRBV5-4
CASSLARGITDTQYF
>TRBJ2-7|NA|TRBV20-1
CSARGTSGSQSHEQYF
>TRBJ2-5|NA|TRBV4-2
CASSPRDRDQETQYF
>TRBJ2-1|NA|TRBV7-2
CASSLAGILNNEQFF
>TRBJ2-7|NA|TRBV29-1
CSVGSGTEQYF
>TRBJ2-1|NA|TRBV30
CAWSVFTSGDGKQFF
>TRBJ1-5|NA|TRBV4-1
CASSLRTGETQPQHF
>TRBJ1-1|NA|TRBV28
CASSFPGREAFF
>TRBJ1-1|NA|TRBV18
CASSPRRGDGNTEAFF
>TRBJ2-7|NA|TRBV29-1
CSVEGGGHEQYF
>TRBJ1-2|NA|TRBV28
CASSPGGLTGGYTF
>TRBJ2-7|NA|TRBV18
CASSPLRAADEQYF
>TRBJ1-2|NA|TRBV4-3
CASSRMGTYGYTF
>TRBJ2-1|once|TRBV12-3/TRBV12-4
CASSYGTSGSGGEQFF
>TRBJ1-5|NA|TRBV30
CAWSTGGHSNQPQHF
>TRBJ2-4|NA|TRBV6-2/TRBV6-3
CASSYPLNTKNIQYF
>TRBJ2-1|NA|TRBV6-2/TRBV6-3
CASRGGGSSNEQFF
>TRBJ1-2|NA|TRBV7-8
CASSLDKDGYTF
>TRBJ1-2|NA|TRBV29-1
CSVASVGAVGGGGYTF